The next 23 T cell receptor beta chains were all read from a single sample in a study of blood T cell repertoires in COVID-19. Some clones are missing from TCRdb's copy, which holds only in-frame ones; the method was immunoSEQ multiplex PCR. The sample lists hundreds of thousands of clones, 80% to 90% seen once, with 2% to 3% in the top ten. The specimen was PBMCs or T cells enriched from blood (not recorded which). The receptors shown here come from a woman between 18 and 30 years old who had recovered from COVID-19.

The sample holds a few counts of this clone. The rearrangement joins TRBV18 to TRBJ2-2; D is uncertain. Germline V gene sequence: CDR1 KGHSH, CDR2 LQKENI. Deletions cut 6 bases from V and 2 bases from J, with 7 bases between. This CDR3 comprises 13 residues. CDR3 sequence (DNA): TGTGCCAGCTCCAGTTCAAACACCGGGGAGCTGTTTTTT. This gives the protein CASSSSNTGELFF. The full variable domain, rest sourced from reference TRBV18 and TRBJ2-2, is NAGVMQNPRHLVRRRGQEARLRCSPMKGHSHVYWYRQLPEEGLKFMVYLQKENIIDESGMPKERFSAEFPKEGPSILRIQQVVRGDSAAYFCASSSSNTGELFFGEGSRLTVL.

This chain connects TRBV19 to TRBJ1-4, with no clear D. The germline V gene encodes CDR1 LNHDA and CDR2 SQIVND (reference sequence). This CDR3 is 14 amino acids long. V shed 8 bases and J shed 2 bases, with 12 bases lying between them. The CDR3 region is CASAQSGTNEKLFF. Here the CDR3 DNA reads TGTGCCAGTGCACAGTCGGGGACTAATGAAAAACTGTTTTTT.

This clone was counted only a few times. The sample contains more than one DNA sequence encoding this CDR3. The chain is built from TRBV11-1 and TRBJ1-2; D might be TRBD1 (5 bases). The germline V gene has CDR1 SGHAT and CDR2 FQDESV (reference sequence). V was clipped by 2 bases and J by 8 bases, with 18 bases between them. This CDR3 has 15 amino acids. DNA for the CDR3: TGTGCCAGCAGCTTAACCCGCCAGGGAATGGGGGGCTACACCTTC. It specifies CASSLTRQGMGGYTF.

The J gene is TRBJ1-5, the V gene TRBV12-3 or TRBV12-4, with D unresolved. V shed 3 bases and J shed 7 bases, with 7 bases lying between them. This CDR3 is built from 12 residues. The CDR3 DNA reads TGTGCCAGCAGTTTTCACCGGCAGCCCCAGCATTTT. This translates into CASSFHRQPQHF.

The V and J genes are TRBV7-3 and TRBJ1-4; D ambiguous. The CDR3 covers 15 residues. The ends were cut back, 2 bases at V and 0 bases at J, with 7 bases in the middle. Germline V gene lookup returns CDR1 SGHTA and CDR2 FQGTGA. CDR3 nucleotide sequence: TGTGCCAGCAGCTTAGTTTGGCCAACTAATGAAAAACTGTTTTTT. The encoded protein is CASSLVWPTNEKLFF.

A single count supports this clone. The V and J genes are TRBV5-4 and TRBJ2-7; TRBD1 matches at 7 bases. Unmatched junction bases numbered 0, after V lost 1 base and J lost 2 bases. Germline values: CDR1 SGHNT, CDR2 YYREEE (reference sequence). CDR3 length: 13 residues. In DNA, the CDR3 is TGTGCCAGCAGCTTGACAGGGGCCTACGAGCAGTACTTC. This sequence encodes CASSLTGAYEQYF.

The chain uses TRBV4-1 and TRBJ1-2, with D possibly being TRBD1 (6 bases). CDR3 size: 15 residues. Deletions cut 4 bases from V and 0 bases from J, with 12 bases between. Germline loops: CDR1 MGHRA, CDR2 YSYEKL. Here the CDR3 reads CASSPQQGANYGYTF. CDR3 nucleotide sequence: TGCGCCAGCAGCCCCCAACAGGGAGCTAACTATGGCTACACCTTC.

The V and J genes are TRBV7-9 and TRBJ2-1, with 13 positions matching TRBD2. Germline V lookup: CDR1 SEHNR, CDR2 FQNEAQ (reference sequence). J gave up 5 bases and V 5 bases, and 3 bases lay outside the gene matches. The length of the CDR3 is 15 residues. In DNA form, the CDR3 reads TGTGCCAGCAGCCTACTAGCGGGGGGGAACAATGAGCAGTTCTTC. This gives the protein CASSLLAGGNNEQFF.

The chain couples TRBV5-1 to TRBJ1-4; D is perhaps TRBD1 (5 bases). V was cut by 0 bases and J by 7 bases, with 28 bases left in between. Germline V lookup: CDR1 SGHRS, CDR2 YFSETQ. The CDR3 has 20 amino acids. CDR3 sequence reads: CASSLDTLRLDRTRSEKLFF. As DNA, the CDR3 is TGCGCCAGCAGCTTGGATACTTTACGTTTAGATAGGACAAGGAGTGAAAAACTGTTTTTT.

The J gene is TRBJ1-5, the V gene TRBV28; D gene ambiguous. V gave up 6 bases and J gave up 4 bases, with 4 bases separating them. The germline V gene has CDR1 MDHEN and CDR2 SYDVKM. The CDR3 has 11 residues. CDR3 loop: CASSFNQPQHF. CDR3 in DNA: TGTGCCAGCAGCTTTAATCAGCCCCAGCATTTT.

The chain links TRBV27 to TRBJ1-1; D remains unclear. This CDR3 contains 14 residues. Germline V gene lookup returns CDR1 MNHEY and CDR2 SMNVEV (reference sequence). Trimming shortened V by 4 bases and J by 1 base, and 10 bases separated the two germline ends. CDR3 region: CASSSAESNTEAFF. DNA for the CDR3: TGTGCCAGCAGTTCAGCGGAATCGAACACTGAAGCTTTCTTT.

The genes are TRBV28 and TRBJ2-1, with no clear D. V was cut by 6 bases and J by 7 bases, with 10 bases left in between. CDR1 and CDR2 from the germline V gene are MDHEN and SYDVKM. The CDR3 loop spans 12 amino acids. Here the CDR3 reads CASSPTWNEQFF. The CDR3 nucleotides read TGTGCCAGCAGCCCAACTTGGAATGAGCAGTTCTTC. The whole variable domain, remainder taken from reference TRBV28 and TRBJ2-1, is DVKVTQSSRYLVKRTGEKVFLECVQDMDHENMFWYRQDPGLGLRLIYFSYDVKMKEKGDIPEGYSVSREKKERFSLILESASTNQTSMYLCASSPTWNEQFFGPGTRLTVL.

The rearrangement uses TRBV15 and TRBJ2-2, with a weak D call TRBD1 (6 bases). The CDR3 consists of 13 residues. The V gene lost 4 bases and the J gene lost 7 bases, with 10 bases spanning the gap. The germline CDR1 and CDR2 sequences are LNHNV and YYDKDF (reference sequence). The CDR3 DNA sequence: TGTGCCACCAGCAATACAGGGAACGGGGAGCTGTTTTTT. The encoded protein is CATSNTGNGELFF. Using reference TRBV15 and TRBJ2-2 for the parts outside the CDR3, the full variable domain is DAMVIQNPRYQVTQFGKPVTLSCSQTLNHNVMYWYQQKSSQAPKLLFHYYDKDFNNEADTPDNFQSRRPNTSFCFLDIRSPGLGDTAMYLCATSNTGNGELFFGEGSRLTVL.

This rearrangement joins TRBV25-1 to TRBJ2-1, with 8 bases identical to TRBD1. CDR3 length: 14 amino acids. Losses at the gene ends were 4 bases for V and 8 bases for J; bases not matched to a gene: 7. Germline CDR1 reads MGHDK; CDR2 reads SYGVNS. DNA for the CDR3: TGTGCCAGCAGTGGTCAGGGGGCTTCCGATGAGCAGTTCTTC. Translating it yields CASSGQGASDEQFF.

V and J are TRBV4-2 and TRBJ2-3; 11 positions agree with TRBD2. The CDR3 is 18 amino acids. The V segment lost 0 bases and the J segment 0 bases; nucleotides outside the gene matches: 5. From germline, CDR1 is LGHNA and CDR2 YNFKEQ. The CDR3 loop reads CASSQEASGGPSTDTQYF. DNA for the CDR3: TGTGCCAGCAGCCAAGAGGCTAGCGGGGGGCCCAGCACAGATACGCAGTATTTT.

The chain employs TRBV5-4 and TRBJ2-7; TRBD2 might be the D (6 bases). The CDR3 length is 16 residues. Trimming took 1 base from V and 0 from J, leaving 14 bases between them. The V gene's germline CDR1 is SGHNT and CDR2 YYREEE (reference sequence). CDR3 sequence (DNA): TGTGCCAGCAGCTTGAATATAGAGACTAGCTCCTACGAGCAGTACTTC. Translation: CASSLNIETSSYEQYF.

The chain joins TRBV5-6 to TRBJ1-2, with D possibly TRBD1 on 6 matching bases. Germline lookup yields CDR1 SGHDT and CDR2 YYEEEE. The CDR3 extends over 14 amino acids. The V gene lost 0 bases and the J gene lost 4 bases, with 10 bases spanning the gap. The CDR3 coding sequence is TGTGCCAGCAGCTTGGGGGACATGGGCTATGGCTACACCTTC. Amino acid sequence: CASSLGDMGYGYTF.

The count of this clone is one. V is TRBV5-1 and J is TRBJ1-1, with 7 bases aligning to TRBD1. Losses at the gene ends were 3 bases for V and 7 bases for J; bases not matched to a gene: 9. The CDR3 covers 14 residues. Germline-derived CDR1 and CDR2 are SGHRS and YFSETQ. CDR3 DNA sequence: TGCGCCAGCAGCTCACGCACCGGGACAGTTGAAGCTTTCTTT. Residues: CASSSRTGTVEAFF.

The V and J genes are TRBV28 and TRBJ2-5; 9 bases line up with TRBD2. CDR1 MDHEN and CDR2 SYDVKM come from the germline V gene. The V gene end was trimmed by 6 bases and the J gene end by 0 bases; junction bases not matched to a gene: 5. This CDR3 is built from 15 residues. As DNA, the CDR3 is TGTGCCAGCAGGCGGGAGGGGGCCAACCAAGAGACCCAGTACTTC. Protein: CASRREGANQETQYF. Looking up the rest from reference TRBV28 and TRBJ2-5 gives the full variable domain: DVKVTQSSRYLVKRTGEKVFLECVQDMDHENMFWYRQDPGLGLRLIYFSYDVKMKEKGDIPEGYSVSREKKERFSLILESASTNQTSMYLCASRREGANQETQYFGPGTRLLVL.

V is TRBV6-4 and J is TRBJ2-1, with 10 bases fitting TRBD2. V was clipped by 0 bases and J by 15 bases; unmatched bases: 5. Germline-derived CDR1 and CDR2 are MRHNA and SNTAGT. The CDR3 is 13 residues long. This chain's CDR3 is CASSDSTSGEGFF. The CDR3 DNA is TGTGCCAGCAGTGACTCCACTAGCGGGGAGGGGTTCTTC.

The V and J genes are TRBV13 and TRBJ2-1; 8 nucleotides align to TRBD2. V shed 4 bases, J shed 0 bases, and the junction held 5 bases outside the gene matches. Germline V gene sequence: CDR1 PRHDT, CDR2 FYEKMQ (reference sequence). The CDR3 length is 16 residues. Written as DNA, the CDR3 is TGTGCCAGCAGCTCGCGGGGGGCCAGCTCCTACAATGAGCAGTTCTTC. Amino acid sequence: CASSSRGASSYNEQFF.

The chain employs TRBV15 and TRBJ1-4; D perhaps matches TRBD1 (6 bases). The germline gives CDR1 LNHNV, CDR2 YYDKDF (reference sequence). The CDR3 is 15 amino acids. Trimming took off 1 base at V and 6 bases at J, with 12 bases between the two ends. The CDR3 sequence: CATSRGLAGDEKLFF. CDR3 DNA: TGTGCCACCAGCAGAGGTCTGGCAGGGGATGAAAAACTGTTTTTT.

The chain combines TRBV5-6 with TRBJ1-1; unclear D gene. There are 12 residues in the CDR3. The V gene lost 4 bases and the J gene lost 4 bases, with 8 bases spanning the gap. CDR1 and CDR2 from the germline V gene are SGHDT and YYEEEE. The CDR3 sequence: CASSVMSTEAFF. CDR3 nucleotide sequence: TGTGCCAGCAGCGTCATGAGCACTGAAGCTTTCTTT.